What follows are 16 T cell receptor beta chains derived from one specimen sequenced in a study of patients and donors after allogeneic stem cell transplantation. MiXCR, run by TCRdb on the RT-PCR reads, gives a single entry per CDR3 protein. This table has 150,000 to 200,000 distinct CDR3 sequences, more than 20% appearing once. Sequences were obtained from blood, either unsorted or a sorted T cell fraction (not recorded which). All receptors derive from a human donor who was either an allogeneic HSCT recipient or a stem cell or donor lymphocyte infusion donor (not recorded which). It is not recorded whose cells these are; they may come from a transplant donor.

This chain links TRBV12-3 or TRBV12-4 with TRBJ1-4; 8 bases map to TRBD1. Trimming removed 5 bases from V and 5 bases from J; junction bases left unmatched: 4. The CDR3 contains 14 residues. The CDR3 sequence is CASSHRDRNEKLFF. DNA for the CDR3: TGTGCCAGCAGTCACCGGGACAGGAATGAAAAACTGTTTTTT.

This clonotype was seen only a few times. The rearrangement uses TRBV6-5 and TRBJ2-1; D tentatively reads TRBD1 or TRBD2 (6 bases each). Trimming cost V 7 bases and J 8 bases, with 24 bases left between them. The CDR3 extends over 16 amino acids. Germline CDR1 and CDR2: MNHEY and SVGAGI. The CDR3 loop is CASTLFRGDPGDEQFF. The CDR3 nucleotides are TGTGCCAGCACCCTCTTTAGGGGGGATCCCGGGGATGAGCAGTTCTTC.

This clonotype has only a few counts. The chain couples TRBV5-6 to TRBJ2-3, with a tentative D call TRBD2 (6 bases). V lost 4 bases and J 5 bases, leaving 8 bases between the germline ends. Germline V lookup: CDR1 SGHDT, CDR2 YYEEEE. The CDR3 totals 12 residues. Here the CDR3 DNA reads TGTGCCAGCAGCCTGGAGGGAGATACGCAGTATTTT. It codes for CASSLEGDTQYF.

This clonotype was seen a handful of times. The chain couples TRBV20-1 to TRBJ1-5; 8 bases line up with TRBD1. CDR1 is DFQATT, CDR2 SNEGSKA, per germline (reference sequence). Trimming cost V 3 bases and J 6 bases; bases outside gene matches: 4. The CDR3 totals 13 residues. CDR3 region: CSARTGESQPQHF. CDR3 in DNA: TGCAGTGCTAGGACAGGGGAAAGTCAGCCCCAGCATTTT.

The genes are TRBV5-1 and TRBJ2-1; no firm D call. Trimming left V 2 bases short and J 3 bases short, with 9 bases between. The CDR3 is made up of 14 amino acids. CDR1 is SGHRS, CDR2 YFSETQ, per germline. The CDR3 loop reads CASSFYGYYNEQFF. As DNA, the CDR3 is TGCGCCAGCAGCTTTTACGGGTACTACAATGAGCAGTTCTTC.

The chain uses TRBV6-1 and TRBJ2-5, with D perhaps TRBD1 (5 bases). The CDR3 is made up of 12 amino acids. V was cut by 4 bases and J by 5 bases, with 8 bases left in between. From germline, CDR1 is MNHNS and CDR2 SASEGT. The CDR3: CASSAQVETQYF. CDR3 coding DNA: TGTGCCAGCAGTGCACAGGTGGAGACCCAGTACTTC.

This clonotype was seen more than once but under ten times. The chain combines TRBV20-1 with TRBJ1-4; 11 bases are shared with TRBD1. The CDR3 extends over 14 amino acids. V shed 6 bases, J shed 5 bases, and the junction held 5 bases outside the gene matches. CDR1 is DFQATT, CDR2 SNEGSKA, per germline (reference sequence). The DNA for the CDR3 is TGCAGTGCGGGGACAGGGGGTTGGAATGAAAAACTGTTTTTT. As protein: CSAGTGGWNEKLFF.

This clonotype has only a few counts. The chain employs TRBV6-1 and TRBJ1-2; D is perhaps TRBD1 (5 bases). Germline CDR1 reads MNHNS; CDR2 reads SASEGT. CDR3 size: 15 residues. V was shortened by 1 base and J by 1 base, with 10 bases between the two germline ends. The CDR3 bases are TGTGCCAGCAGTGAAGACAGGAATTATAACTATGGCTACACCTTC. Translating it yields CASSEDRNYNYGYTF.

The genes are TRBV2 and TRBJ1-5, with a possible D match to TRBD1 (6 bases). Deletions cut 5 bases from V and 7 bases from J, with 9 bases between. The CDR3 consists of 12 residues. The V gene's germline CDR1 is SNHLY and CDR2 FYNNEI. DNA for the CDR3: TGTGCCAGCAGTCAACAGGGCCAGCCCCAGCATTTT. It translates to CASSQQGQPQHF.

The gene calls are TRBV5-1 and TRBJ1-4; the match to TRBD1 covers 9 bases. CDR3 size: 15 residues. Germline CDR1 and CDR2: SGHRS and YFSETQ. The J segment lost 7 bases and the V segment lost 5 bases, leaving 9 bases of the junction unmatched. As DNA, the CDR3 is TGCGCCAGCAGGTCTTCGGGACAGGGATCTGAAAAACTGTTTTTT. Its protein is CASRSSGQGSEKLFF.

This clonotype was observed a handful of times. The chain employs TRBV20-1 and TRBJ1-1; D may be TRBD1 (6 bases). Germline values: CDR1 DFQATT, CDR2 SNEGSKA (reference sequence). The CDR3 is 15 residues long. V was pared by 6 bases and J by 4 bases, with 21 bases between. For the CDR3, the DNA is TGCAGTGCGAATTTCGGCTGGGGGCTTATCACTGAAGCTTTCTTT. This encodes CSANFGWGLITEAFF.

V is TRBV4-3 and J is TRBJ2-7; D is possibly TRBD2 (6 bases). This CDR3 contains 16 residues. In germline, CDR1 is LGHNA, CDR2 YSLEER. The germline V and J ends were trimmed by 0 bases and 8 bases, with 20 bases remaining between them. CDR3 sequence (DNA): TGCGCCAGCAGCCAAGATTATCAGGGAGGCGCGAGGAAGCAGTACTTC. It translates to CASSQDYQGGARKQYF.

V usage is TRBV12-3 or TRBV12-4 and J usage is TRBJ1-1; no reliable D call. The V end lost 3 bases, the J end lost 1 base, and 15 bases lay between the germline ends. The CDR3 is 16 amino acids. The CDR3 region has the DNA TGTGCCAGCAGTTTTGTTGCGTCGGCAGAGAACACTGAAGCTTTCTTT. It codes for CASSFVASAENTEAFF.

This clonotype was counted only a few times. The V gene is TRBV20-1, the J gene TRBJ1-4; tentative D call: TRBD1 (5 bases). V shed 2 bases and J shed 6 bases, with 13 bases lying between them. The CDR3 is 14 amino acids. Germline V CDR1 and CDR2: DFQATT, SNEGSKA (reference sequence). CDR3 nucleotide sequence: TGCAGTGCTAGAACCAGGGCCAGGCATGAAAAACTGTTTTTT. Translation gives CSARTRARHEKLFF.

This clonotype appeared once. The germline gene is not matched at one end of the junction; a read error may be the cause. The chain is built from TRBV7-7 and TRBJ2-5, with 10 nucleotides matching TRBD2. The germline gives CDR1 SSHAT, CDR2 FNYEAQ (reference sequence). This CDR3 region has 16 residues. This CDR3 reads CASSLAGGMDQETQYF. In DNA form, the CDR3 reads TGTGCTAGCAGCTTAGCGGGAGGCATGGACCAAGAGACCCAGTACTTC.

The chain has TRBV29-1 and TRBJ1-1, with 7 bases that match TRBD1. V shed 6 bases, J shed 4 bases, and the junction held 5 bases outside the gene matches. In germline, CDR1 is SQVTM, CDR2 ANQGSEA. The CDR3 has 12 residues. The DNA for the CDR3 is TGCAGCGTGAAAACAGGGGTCACTGAAGCTTTCTTT. Its translation: CSVKTGVTEAFF.